This paragraph covers one T cell receptor beta chain sequence. Its matching antigen is unknown. The method was immunoSEQ multiplex PCR; TCRdb's version includes in-frame clones alone and lacks a portion of them. Here the sample spans about 35,000 clones, less than 85% being singletons. The V and J ends lost 0 bases and 3 bases respectively, with 16 bases between them. CDR3 length: 16 amino acids. Germline CDR1 is SGHRS and CDR2 is YFSETQ. Each patient's relapse followed autologous stem cell transplantation, and brentuximab vedotin exposure varied. Patients' outcomes at their best amounted to complete response, partial response or progressive disease. The data were obtained in a study of PD-1 blockade in classical Hodgkin lymphoma. Study-wide findings and caveats: Exclusion applied to patients who initiated nivolumab less than 1 year following ASCT. A significant rise in TCR diversity by C4D1 was seen for CD4+ but not CD8+ cells.

The sequence came from a human donor with classical Hodgkin lymphoma. The chain recombines TRBV5-1 with TRBJ2-7; maybe TRBD1 (6 bases). Sample: peripheral blood mononuclear cells (PBMCs), taken before the second cycle of nivolumab. The CDR3 nucleotides read TGCGCCAGCAGCTTGGAAGGTCTTCAGGGGAGCTACGAGCAGTACTTC. Protein: CASSLEGLQGSYEQYF. The full variable domain, with the rest looked up from reference TRBV5-1 and TRBJ2-7, is KAGVTQTPRYLIKTRGQQVTLSCSPISGHRSVSWYQQTPGQGLQFLFEYFSETQRNKGNFPGRFSGRQFSNSRSEMNVSTLELGDSALYLCASSLEGLQGSYEQYFGPGTRLTVT.